Following are 25 T cell receptor beta chains from one sample sequenced in a study of blood T cell repertoires in COVID-19. Sequencing was performed with immunoSEQ multiplex PCR; in TCRdb, only in-frame clones are kept and a portion is missing. The sample lists about 240,000 clones, roughly 86% occurring once. Specimen: peripheral blood. The receptors come from a man aged 45-60 years with acute or convalescent COVID-19.

The V gene is TRBV5-1, the J gene TRBJ2-7; TRBD2 aligns across 7 bases. V lost 3 bases, J lost 3 bases, and 6 bases stayed unmatched. The CDR3 is made up of 14 amino acids. CDR1 and CDR2 (germline): SGHRS, YFSETQ. The CDR3 region has the DNA TGCGCCAGCAGCTCGGGAGGACCCGACTACGAGCAGTACTTC. This translates into CASSSGGPDYEQYF.

This clone has just one count. The chain recombines TRBV9 with TRBJ2-1, with no clear D. CDR3 length: 14 amino acids. Germline CDR1 SGDLS, CDR2 YYNGEE. Trimming removed 0 bases at V and 7 bases at J, with 11 bases between. CDR3 amino acids: CASSVGIASNEQFF. As DNA, the CDR3 is TGTGCCAGCAGCGTAGGAATTGCGAGTAATGAGCAGTTCTTC.

The CDR3 loop is CASSQVPGFDGTGKNIQYF. In DNA form, the CDR3 reads TGTGCCAGCAGCCAAGTTCCGGGGTTCGACGGGACAGGGAAAAACATTCAGTACTTC. The chain is built from TRBV14 and TRBJ2-4, with TRBD1 matching over 9 bases. The germline V gene has CDR1 SGHDN and CDR2 FVKESK. The CDR3 sequence is 19 residues long. J was trimmed by 4 bases and V by 1 base; bases with no gene match: 14.

Details on this clone: Other DNA sequences in this specimen translate into the identical CDR3. The rearrangement links TRBV11-3 to TRBJ2-1, with 8 bases that match TRBD2. Germline V gene data show CDR1 as SGHNT and CDR2 as YENEEA. The CDR3 sequence is 15 residues long. The junction had 3 bases not matched to a gene; V was cut back by 1 base and J by 4 bases. CDR3 protein: CASSLGTSGYNEQFF. DNA for the CDR3: TGTGCCAGCAGCTTAGGAACTAGCGGATACAATGAGCAGTTCTTC.

The chain joins TRBV6-1 to TRBJ1-2; 9 bases map to TRBD1. Germline loops: CDR1 MNHNS, CDR2 SASEGT. The CDR3 covers 14 residues. V trimming: 2 bases; J trimming: 5 bases; junction bases outside the gene matches: 3. CDR3 bases: TGTGCCAGCAGTGAATGGGACAGGGATTATGGCTACACCTTC. Residues: CASSEWDRDYGYTF.

This clone was found once. The chain couples TRBV3-1 (or the pseudogene TRBV3-2) to TRBJ2-7, with 8 bases that match TRBD2. The CDR3 is 15 amino acids. Trimming removed 0 bases from V and 6 bases from J; junction bases left unmatched: 7. In germline, CDR1 is LGHDT, CDR2 YNNKEL (reference sequence). The CDR3 DNA is TGTGCCAGCAGCCAAGATCCAGCGGGAGTTCTCGAGCAGTACTTC. Translation: CASSQDPAGVLEQYF.

The rearrangement joins TRBV7-6 to TRBJ1-4; 9 bases agree with TRBD1. Looked up from germline, CDR1 is SGHVS and CDR2 is FNYEAQ. The CDR3 is 14 amino acids. V shed 3 bases and J 8 bases; nucleotides not matched to a gene: 4. The CDR3: CASSLGTGKEKLFF. CDR3 in DNA: TGTGCCAGCAGCTTGGGGACAGGGAAGGAAAAACTGTTTTTT. Full variable domain (remainder filled in from reference TRBV7-6 and TRBJ1-4): GAGVSQSPRYKVTKRGQDVALRCDPISGHVSLYWYRQALGQGPEFLTYFNYEAQQDKSGLPNDRFSAERPEGSISTLTIQRTEQRDSAMYRCASSLGTGKEKLFFGSGTQLSVL.

This clone was picked up a small number of times. The V gene is TRBV10-3, the J gene TRBJ1-1; 7 bases map to TRBD1. Looked up from germline, CDR1 is ENHRY and CDR2 is SYGVKD. This CDR3 spans 13 amino acids. V shed 6 bases and J 4 bases; nucleotides not matched to a gene: 5. The CDR3 loop is CAIRDRDSTEAFF. The CDR3 DNA reads TGTGCCATCAGAGACCGGGACAGCACTGAAGCTTTCTTT.

The chain is built from TRBV28 and TRBJ1-6; TRBD1 matches 7 bases. The J segment lost 5 bases and the V segment lost 6 bases, leaving 7 bases of the junction unmatched. The CDR3 contains 15 residues. Germline CDR1 MDHEN, CDR2 SYDVKM. The CDR3 nucleotides read TGTGCCAGCAGGCGCCGGGACAGTGATAATTCACCCCTCCACTTT. As protein: CASRRRDSDNSPLHF.

V gene TRBV3-1 (or the pseudogene TRBV3-2) combines with J gene TRBJ1-2; D is undetermined. V was clipped by 1 base and J by 6 bases, with 9 bases between them. Germline V gives CDR1 LGHDT, CDR2 YNNKEL (reference sequence). This CDR3 region has 13 residues. The CDR3 protein is CASSQGEGNGYTF. In DNA, the CDR3 is TGTGCCAGCAGCCAAGGCGAGGGAAATGGCTACACCTTC.

The genes are TRBV7-9 and TRBJ1-6; 8 bases fit TRBD1. CDR3 length equals 15 residues. V lost 1 base, J lost 5 bases, and 1 base stayed unmatched. Germline CDR1 reads SEHNR; CDR2 reads FQNEAQ (reference sequence). The CDR3 reads CASSLGDRNNSPLHF. The CDR3 coding sequence is TGTGCCAGCAGCTTAGGGGACAGGAATAATTCACCCCTCCACTTT. Full variable domain (outside the CDR3, taken from reference TRBV7-9 and TRBJ1-6): DTGVSQNPRHKITKRGQNVTFRCDPISEHNRLYWYRQTLGQGPEFLTYFQNEAQLEKSRLLSDRFSAERPKGSFSTLEIQRTEQGDSAMYLCASSLGDRNNSPLHFGNGTRLTVT.

With regard to this clone: In the same sample, other DNA sequences code for this CDR3. This chain joins TRBV2 and TRBJ2-7; no clear D gene. The germline V and J ends were trimmed by 6 bases and 2 bases, with 2 bases remaining between them. This CDR3 is built from 10 residues. The V gene's germline CDR1 is SNHLY and CDR2 FYNNEI. The chain's CDR3 is CASSTYEQYF. CDR3 sequence (DNA): TGTGCCAGCAGCACCTACGAGCAGTACTTC.

J is TRBJ1-1 and V is TRBV5-4; TRBD1 might be the D (5 bases). V lost 0 bases to trimming and J lost 0 bases, with 12 bases between them. The CDR3 has 16 residues. The V gene's germline CDR1 is SGHNT and CDR2 YYREEE (reference sequence). The CDR3 region is CASSLGSRAMNTEAFF. The CDR3 DNA is TGTGCCAGCAGCTTGGGAAGCAGGGCTATGAACACTGAAGCTTTCTTT.

This clone was observed a single time. The chain uses TRBV5-1 and TRBJ1-4; 10 nucleotides match TRBD1. This CDR3 contains 15 residues. The trim removed 4 bases at V and 6 bases at J, leaving 6 bases unmatched. Germline CDR1 is SGHRS and CDR2 is YFSETQ. The CDR3 loop reads CASSPWTGGDEKLFF. In nucleotides, the CDR3 is TGCGCCAGCAGCCCCTGGACAGGGGGGGATGAAAAACTGTTTTTT.

This chain connects TRBV4-1 to TRBJ2-1; TRBD2 is a possible D gene (6 bases). Germline loops: CDR1 MGHRA, CDR2 YSYEKL. The CDR3 sequence is 17 residues long. Deletions cut 4 bases from V and 9 bases from J, with 25 bases between. The CDR3 sequence is CASSLRSLQVMEGEQFF. In DNA, the CDR3 is TGCGCCAGCAGCCTACGGAGTTTACAGGTAATGGAGGGTGAGCAGTTCTTC.

The chain links TRBV6-5 to TRBJ1-1; TRBD1 might be the D (6 bases). With 6 bases removed from V and 0 bases from J, the gap between germline ends came to 11 bases. The CDR3 has 14 residues. Germline V gene sequence: CDR1 MNHEY, CDR2 SVGAGI. CDR3 sequence (DNA): TGTGCCAGCAGACAGGGCCTCATGAACACTGAAGCTTTCTTT. Residues: CASRQGLMNTEAFF.

The chain recombines TRBV5-8 with TRBJ2-5, with a tentative D call TRBD2 (7 bases). V dropped 8 bases and J dropped 5 bases, with 19 bases sitting between them. The CDR3 has 14 amino acids. CDR1 is SGHTS, CDR2 YDEGEE, per germline. CDR3: CASSGGGAGETQYF. CDR3 nucleotides: TGTGCCAGTTCTGGGGGGGGCGCCGGGGAGACCCAGTACTTC.

This chain connects TRBV19 to TRBJ2-7, with D tentatively TRBD1 (6 bases). Germline-derived CDR1 and CDR2 are LNHDA and SQIVND (reference sequence). The V end was cut by 3 bases, the J end by 5 bases, with 14 bases between. The CDR3 is 14 residues long. The CDR3 region has the DNA TGTGCCAGTAGTATGCGAAGGGGGAGCGACGAGCAGTACTTC. Its protein product is CASSMRRGSDEQYF.

The genes are TRBV4-1 and TRBJ2-5; 16 bases agree with TRBD2. Germline CDR1 is MGHRA and CDR2 is YSYEKL. J was trimmed by 4 bases and V by 3 bases; bases with no gene match: 11. CDR3 length: 19 residues. DNA of the CDR3: TGCGCCAGCAGCCACTACACCGGGACTAGCGGGGGGGCCGGAGAGACCCAGTACTTC. Its protein is CASSHYTGTSGGAGETQYF.

This clone was recorded only once. This chain connects TRBV12-3 or TRBV12-4 to TRBJ2-7; unclear D gene. Between the trimmed V and J ends, which lost 6 bases and 0 bases, there was a span of 9 bases. The CDR3 sequence is 13 residues long. The CDR3 sequence: CASRISPSYEQYF. CDR3 sequence (DNA): TGTGCCAGCAGAATTAGTCCCTCCTACGAGCAGTACTTC.

As concerns this clone: A junction boundary mismatches the germline segment, possibly from a read error. The chain couples TRBV2 to TRBJ2-5; 11 bases fit TRBD2. The CDR3 extends over 15 amino acids. Germline CDR1 and CDR2: SNHLY and FYNNEI. The chain's CDR3 is CASSVSGTSGPRQHF. CDR3 in DNA: TGTGCCAGCAGTGTGTCCGGGACTAGCGGCCCCCGGCAGCACTTC.

The chain carries TRBV18 and TRBJ1-4; D not certain. Deletions cut 2 bases from V and 8 bases from J, with 15 bases between. This CDR3 region has 15 residues. Per the germline V gene, CDR1 is KGHSH and CDR2 is LQKENI. Written as DNA, the CDR3 is TGTGCCAGCTCACCAGGGCGCCCCTACATGGAAAAACTGTTTTTT. This gives the protein CASSPGRPYMEKLFF.

The rearrangement joins TRBV7-9 to TRBJ1-1; no firm D call. The length of the CDR3 is 15 residues. Trimming stripped 4 bases from V and 0 bases from J, with 12 bases between. The germline V gene has CDR1 SEHNR and CDR2 FQNEAQ (reference sequence). DNA of the CDR3: TGTGCCAGCAGCTCCAAGGGAGGGTTGAACACTGAAGCTTTCTTT. Amino acid sequence: CASSSKGGLNTEAFF.

V usage is TRBV15 and J usage is TRBJ1-5; TRBD1 matches 8 bases. This CDR3 contains 17 residues. The ends lost 4 bases at V and 7 bases at J; junction bases unmatched: 15. CDR1 is LNHNV and CDR2 is YYDKDF in the germline V gene (reference sequence). In DNA, the CDR3 is TGTGCCACCAGCACATCAGGGGGCAGGGGGGCTCGGCAGCCCCAGCATTTT. It codes for CATSTSGGRGARQPQHF.

The genes are TRBV10-2 and TRBJ2-1; 10 bases are a match to TRBD2. Looked up from germline, CDR1 is WSHSY and CDR2 is SAAADI. This CDR3 is built from 15 residues. J lost 8 bases, V lost 7 bases, and 11 bases had no gene match. The chain's CDR3 is CASNLAGGGGDEQFF. CDR3 DNA: TGCGCCAGCAACTTAGCGGGAGGTGGGGGCGATGAGCAGTTCTTC.